This T cell receptor beta chain was obtained from a study of cytomegalovirus exposure and HLA in healthy donors. Overall study findings and caveats: In a later analysis, TCR beta V- and J-gene trimming was associated with a missense DCLRE1C variant. Later on, an analysis showed TCR association rates differing by HLA locus, with DRB1 the most and HLA-C the fewest. Most of the TCR beta V segments (in an earlier analysis) were productive either about 87% or about 30% of the time.

Researchers ran the PCR with 60 Vbeta and 13 Jbeta primers. TCRdb's copy holds only in-frame clones and misses some; the assay was immunoSEQ multiplex PCR. This table holds 150,000 or so clones, 70% to 75% found once. Comments on this clone: As yet, its antigen is unknown.

The CDR3 is 16 amino acids. V lost 0 bases to trimming and J lost 9 bases; unmatched junction nucleotides: 10. Per the germline V gene, CDR1 is SGHNT and CDR2 is YYREEE (reference sequence). The chain couples TRBV5-4 to TRBJ2-1; 9 bases line up with TRBD2. The TCR sequence derives from a man between 18 and 29 years old in good health and CMV-seropositive. Sequenced input: PBMCs. The CDR3 spells CASSLGGVSGSGEQFF. DNA for the CDR3: TGTGCCAGCAGCTTGGGTGGGGTTAGCGGGAGTGGTGAGCAGTTCTTC.